This T cell receptor (beta chain) came from a study of blood T cell repertoires in COVID-19. Study in general: Samples representing acute and convalescent COVID-19 were sourced from the United States, Italy and Spain. T cells, B-cell-depleted T cells, or PBMCs provided the cDNA or gDNA that served as material.

As originally analysed: Cell counts per sample came from amplifying reference gene primers. Clones were read by immunoSEQ multiplex PCR, and TCRdb kept only the in-frame ones, dropping some. That table supplies the V and J calls and clone size; D and trimming were determined from the DNA. Of fewer than 350,000 clones in the sample, about 76% were seen once. With V trimmed by 4 bases and J by 13 bases, 10 bases remained unmatched. CDR1 and CDR2 (germline): MRHNA, SNTAGT. The CDR3 is 13 residues long. Sequenced input: peripheral blood. The chain uses TRBV6-4 and TRBJ2-3, with 8 bases identical to TRBD1. The TCR was taken from a woman between 55 and 75 years old with active or convalescent COVID-19. The CDR3 sequence is CASSAIPRGREYF. CDR3 DNA sequence: TGTGCCAGCAGTGCCATCCCCAGGGGGCGGGAGTATTTT.